The T cell receptor (beta chain) under discussion was sequenced for a study of blood T cell repertoires in COVID-19. For the study at large: From T cells, B-cell-depleted T cells, or PBMCs came the material, which was cDNA or gDNA.

On this clone itself: Other nucleotide sequences in the sample specify the same CDR3.

The J segment lost 0 bases and the V segment lost 1 base, leaving 2 bases of the junction unmatched. The CDR3 spans 16 residues. Germline CDR1 is LGHNA and CDR2 is YNFKEQ. TCRdb keeps only in-frame clones here, not all; method: immunoSEQ multiplex PCR. There are tens of thousands of clones in the sample; approximately 85% occur only once, and around 3.2% lies in the top ten. The genes are TRBV4-2 and TRBJ2-7; 11 bases agree with TRBD2. This TCR derives from a man older than 75 with acute or convalescent COVID-19. Sequencing was carried out using peripheral blood. DNA of the CDR3: TGTGCCAGCAGCCAAGGCACTAGCGGGAGCTCCTACGAGCAGTACTTC. It is translated as CASSQGTSGSSYEQYF.